The rows below give T cell receptor beta chains drawn from one sample of a study of radiotherapy plus CTLA-4 blockade in lung cancer. Generated by immunoSEQ multiplex PCR, the TCRdb table keeps only in-frame clones and is missing some. The sample includes tens of thousands of clones, around 79% of them seen just once. The sample in question was peripheral blood, obtained from a patient treated with radiotherapy plus ipilimumab. All receptors come from a human donor with non-small cell lung cancer who had a partial response to radiotherapy plus ipilimumab. Some clones in this sample may be carry-over from other donors' samples. Both conserved end residues are part of each CDR3. D genes are given only for firm matches.

v_gene	d_gene	j_gene	CDR3aa
TRBV9	TRBD1	TRBJ1-4	CASSVAAGGIINEKLFF
TRBV7-3	TRBD2	TRBJ2-1	CASSPGGNWNEQFF
TRBV29-1	-	TRBJ1-2	CSVEQGSNYGYTF
TRBV11-2	-	TRBJ1-4	CASSGGDEKLFF
TRBV7-3	TRBD2	TRBJ2-5	CASSLGGGGETQYF
TRBV7-7	TRBD1	TRBJ2-5	CASSRQGAETQYF
TRBV5-1	-	TRBJ1-4	CASSPARQHNEKLFF
TRBV4-1	TRBD1	TRBJ2-1	CASSHGQGSYNEQFF
TRBV18	-	TRBJ2-3	CASSPPDTSRGDTQYF
TRBV4-1	-	TRBJ2-7	CASSQGIGRWPYEQYF
TRBV6-1	TRBD1	TRBJ2-2	CASCPGTANTGELFF
TRBV2	TRBD1	TRBJ1-1	CASSESSRTGRYAFF
TRBV19	TRBD1	TRBJ2-5	CASSATGYQETQYF
TRBV5-6	TRBD2	TRBJ2-7	CASRGGVAGGTYEQYF
TRBV4-3	TRBD1	TRBJ1-6	CASSPGTAINSPLHF
TRBV4-1	TRBD2	TRBJ2-7	CASSQGDGRGYEQYF
TRBV5-1	TRBD1	TRBJ2-5	CASSYVQGTKTQYF
TRBV6-4	-	TRBJ1-6	CASSDGNSPLHF
TRBV7-2	-	TRBJ1-3	CASRHSTGSGNTIYF
TRBV2	TRBD2	TRBJ2-7	CASIGAAGGYEQYF
TRBV16	TRBD1	TRBJ1-5	CASSLGTGRNQPQHF
TRBV28	TRBD2	TRBJ2-1	CATLSGGASGVEQFF
TRBV18	-	TRBJ2-1	CASSPYNEQFF
TRBV7-9	-	TRBJ2-2	CASQRDTDTGELFF
TRBV2	TRBD2	TRBJ2-7	CASSERNGLANTYEQYF
TRBV5-1	-	TRBJ2-5	CASSVQGTSKETQYF
TRBV5-1	-	-	CASSFNQGGSEQYF
TRBV19	TRBD1	TRBJ2-5	CASSRQGASETQYF
TRBV11-2	-	TRBJ2-7	CASSLNLALYEQYF
TRBV6-6	TRBD1	TRBJ2-5	CASSYSEAGGETQYF
TRBV5-6	-	TRBJ1-2	CASSAGNYGYTF
TRBV18	TRBD1	-	CASSEPRTGGYEQYF
TRBV5-5	-	TRBJ2-1	CASSLVNYNEQFF
TRBV19	TRBD2	TRBJ2-7	CASSRGLAGGIRDYEQYF
TRBV6-1	TRBD2	TRBJ2-5	CASSPSGTRRETQYF
TRBV6-1	TRBD1	TRBJ2-7	CASSPWTGGMYEQYF
TRBV6-1	-	TRBJ1-1	CASGSPRGMNTEAFF
TRBV11-2	-	TRBJ2-7	CASKPGRARYEQYF
TRBV9	-	TRBJ2-3	CASARGGKTDTQYF
TRBV28	-	TRBJ1-4	CASSLGGSANEKLFF
TRBV6-1	-	TRBJ1-4	CASSGQAFGTNEKLFF
TRBV6-5	-	TRBJ2-7	CASRGEPLSYEQYF
TRBV7-9	TRBD1	TRBJ2-5	CASRPGTVVETQYF
TRBV2	-	TRBJ1-4	CASGSRGSPNEKLFF
TRBV4-1	-	TRBJ2-1	CASSTNLAIQFF
TRBV5-4	TRBD1	TRBJ1-2	CASSLQGVSGYTF
TRBV5-8	TRBD1	TRBJ1-2	CASSSYGSLGQGSNRYTF
TRBV6-5	-	TRBJ2-7	CASSLSGYEQYF
TRBV5-1	TRBD1	TRBJ2-3	CASSSMNLGTGGSTDTQYF
TRBV2	TRBD1	TRBJ1-5	CASRKGTGRLEPQHF
TRBV5-1	-	TRBJ2-3	CASSFGEVGTDTQYF
TRBV5-8	-	TRBJ2-7	CASSLIGRGTLGQYF
TRBV6-1	-	TRBJ1-4	CASREQGFNEKLFF
TRBV5-1	TRBD1	TRBJ2-1	CASSLAAQGTYNEQFF